Here is one T cell receptor beta chain with its context. This specimen belongs to a study of OX40 agonist ivuxolimab in advanced cancers. Study-wide context: Patients were dosed with the agonistic anti-OX40 (CD134) antibody ivuxolimab. Cohort: approximately 79% men, mean age approximately 66, aged about 20 to 90.

Profiled with immunoSEQ multiplex PCR; TCRdb holds only in-frame clones, not every one. The profile shows about 80,000 clones, 80% to 90% of them singletons. There are 14 residues in the CDR3. V was shortened by 1 base and J by 7 bases, with 10 bases between the two germline ends. The germline gives CDR1 LGHNA, CDR2 YNFKEQ. The sequence came from an adult with an advanced solid tumor such as melanoma, head and neck, liver or kidney cancer. This specimen consisted of CD4+ or CD8+ T cells sorted from blood, obtained in a trial of the OX40 agonist ivuxolimab. The V gene is TRBV4-2, the J gene TRBJ1-4; D perhaps matches TRBD1 (5 bases). The CDR3 coding sequence is TGTGCCAGCAGCCAAGGGGGGTCGGGTGAAAAACTGTTTTTT. This codes for CASSQGGSGEKLFF.